The 6 T cell receptor beta chains listed next were all sequenced from one sample in a study of response to subunit inactivated influenza vaccine (dated by TCRdb to the late 2010s). Receptor amplification or capture employed RT-PCR. TCRdb lists the instrument as Illumina HiSeq 2500. The raw public data were reprocessed by TCRdb itself: fastp quality trimming at Q25, MiXCR clonotype calling, in-frame beta chains only. Rows merge per CDR3 protein into single entries with the most common DNA and genes. This sample has about 300,000 distinct CDR3 sequences in its table, and 21% of those were observed once. The ten biggest clones cover 10% to 13% of the sample. The sequenced sample was PBMCs from blood, obtained roughly 20 months after vaccination. Receptors were obtained from a man aged 45 to 75 who received an inactivated influenza vaccine. Donor details come from another sample of the same person, matched by shared clones.

This clonotype showed up many times. V gene TRBV10-3 combines with J gene TRBJ1-2; D remains unclear. V was clipped by 2 bases and J by 0 bases, with 4 bases between them. The length of the CDR3 is 13 residues. Germline V CDR1 and CDR2: ENHRY, SYGVKD. Here the CDR3 reads CAISEVTNYGYTF. DNA of the CDR3: TGTGCCATCAGTGAGGTGACTAACTATGGCTACACCTTC.

J is TRBJ2-2 and V is TRBV10-3; 7 bases fit TRBD1. The germline gives CDR1 ENHRY, CDR2 SYGVKD. V was clipped by 4 bases and J by 2 bases; unmatched bases: 4. This CDR3 spans 15 amino acids. The CDR3 region is CAISGGTDNTGELFF. For the CDR3, the DNA is TGTGCCATCAGTGGGGGGACAGATAACACCGGGGAGCTGTTTTTT.

The table lists this clonotype with many counts. This chain joins TRBV6-2 or TRBV6-3 and TRBJ1-2; the D gene is possibly TRBD1 (6 bases). Germline CDR1 is MNHEY and CDR2 is SVGEGT. There are 15 residues in the CDR3. Trimming took off 4 bases at V and 3 bases at J, with 15 bases between the two ends. CDR3 nucleotide sequence: TGTGCCAGCAGTTCCCCTTGGCAGGGGTACTATGGCTACACCTTC. It specifies CASSSPWQGYYGYTF.

In DNA, the CDR3 is TGCAGTGCGGGGCTACAGGGGCGTTTCAACGAGCAGTACTTC. Amino acid sequence: CSAGLQGRFNEQYF. The V gene is TRBV20-1, the J gene TRBJ2-7; the match to TRBD1 covers 7 bases. Losses at the gene ends were 6 bases for V and 5 bases for J; bases not matched to a gene: 13. There are 14 residues in the CDR3. Germline-derived CDR1 and CDR2 are DFQATT and SNEGSKA (reference sequence).

This clonotype has more than one count but fewer than ten. The V gene is TRBV29-1, the J gene TRBJ2-3, with D maybe TRBD2 (6 bases). Germline V gene data show CDR1 as SQVTM and CDR2 as ANQGSEA. This CDR3 is built from 18 residues. Trimming removed 0 bases from V and 2 bases from J, with 21 bases in between. CDR3 DNA: TGCAGCGTTGAAGATCGGATCCCCCGGGACTCCGTCACAGATACGCAGTATTTT. Translation gives CSVEDRIPRDSVTDTQYF.

The chain uses TRBV11-1 and TRBJ1-2, with no clear D. CDR3 length: 13 amino acids. With 1 base removed from V and 6 bases from J, the gap between germline ends came to 9 bases. CDR1 and CDR2 from the germline V gene are SGHAT and FQDESV (reference sequence). The CDR3 sequence is CASSLGQPDGYTF. The CDR3, as DNA: TGTGCCAGCAGCTTAGGACAACCAGATGGCTACACCTTC.